The next 21 T cell receptor beta chains were all read from a single sample in a study of shared clonotypes between healthy human individuals. Here immunoSEQ multiplex PCR was the method, and the copy in TCRdb shows in-frame clones only, minus some. The table has 1,500,000 or so clones, about 96% seen once; the top ten hold 1% to 1.5%. Sequenced material: naive CD4+ T cells sorted from blood. Subset: CD45RA+ positively selected. These receptors came from a man in his thirties or forties in good health.

This chain connects TRBV7-2 to TRBJ1-2; 11 nucleotides match TRBD1. The CDR3 spans 16 residues. Looked up from germline, CDR1 is SGHTA and CDR2 is FQGNSA. V was clipped by 1 base and J by 4 bases; unmatched bases: 5. The CDR3 sequence is CASSLDWTGGGYGYTF. In DNA, the CDR3 is TGTGCCAGCAGCTTAGATTGGACAGGGGGCGGCTATGGCTACACCTTC.

V gene TRBV5-5 combines with J gene TRBJ2-2; D possibly corresponds to TRBD2 (6 bases). Germline-derived CDR1 and CDR2 are SGHKS and YYEKEE (reference sequence). The CDR3 runs to 17 residues. V shed 0 bases and J shed 1 base, with 13 bases lying between them. The CDR3 sequence is CASSLVWRLGNTGELFF. CDR3 nucleotide sequence: TGTGCCAGCAGCTTGGTGTGGAGACTAGGGAACACCGGGGAGCTGTTTTTT. Supplemented by reference TRBV5-5 and TRBJ2-2, the full variable domain reads DAGVTQSPTHLIKTRGQQVTLRCSPISGHKSVSWYQQVLGQGPQFIFQYYEKEERGRGNFPDRFSARQFPNYSSELNVNALLLGDSALYLCASSLVWRLGNTGELFFGEGSRLTVL.

The V gene is TRBV9, the J gene TRBJ2-3; D perhaps matches TRBD2 (5 bases). Deletions cut 4 bases from V and 2 bases from J, with 14 bases between. The germline V gene encodes CDR1 SGDLS and CDR2 YYNGEE. The CDR3 runs 15 residues. For the CDR3, the DNA is TGTGCCAGCAGCTCGTCGGAGGCACTCACAGATACGCAGTATTTT. This encodes CASSSSEALTDTQYF.

This clone is a singleton in its sample. The chain uses TRBV28 and TRBJ1-1; 8 bases are shared with TRBD1. The ends lost 5 bases at V and 5 bases at J; junction bases unmatched: 10. The germline V gene has CDR1 MDHEN and CDR2 SYDVKM. The CDR3 length is 15 residues. This CDR3 is CASSTPGGWSTEAFF. In nucleotides, the CDR3 is TGTGCCAGCAGTACTCCAGGGGGCTGGAGTACTGAAGCTTTCTTT.

The genes are TRBV4-1 and TRBJ2-7; D gene uncertain. Germline loops: CDR1 MGHRA, CDR2 YSYEKL. This CDR3 comprises 16 residues. The germline V and J ends were trimmed by 1 base and 3 bases, with 16 bases remaining between them. DNA for the CDR3: TGCGCCAGCAGCCAAGGTCAATCTAACCGACTCTACGAGCAGTACTTC. Protein: CASSQGQSNRLYEQYF.

The chain's CDR3 is CASSVVGLPGDTQYF. For the CDR3, the DNA is TGTGCCAGCAGCGTAGTGGGACTACCAGGAGATACGCAGTATTTT. J is TRBJ2-3 and V is TRBV9, with TRBD2 matching 7 bases. The germline V gene encodes CDR1 SGDLS and CDR2 YYNGEE. This CDR3 has 15 amino acids. V was clipped by 0 bases and J by 5 bases; unmatched bases: 6.

The chain recombines TRBV14 with TRBJ2-2; D is unclear. CDR1 and CDR2 from the germline V gene are SGHDN and FVKESK. The CDR3 length is 15 residues. V was cut by 2 bases and J by 5 bases, with 12 bases left in between. The CDR3 nucleotides read TGTGCCAGCAGCCAACAGCTCCTGCCTACCGGGGAGCTGTTTTTT. This sequence encodes CASSQQLLPTGELFF.

V and J are TRBV14 and TRBJ2-5, with D perhaps TRBD2 (5 bases). The DNA end lines up better with TRBJ2-7; the J call may be wrong. The CDR3 has 14 residues. CDR1 and CDR2 (germline): SGHDN, FVKESK. The CDR3 loop reads CASSHHGLSYEQYF. The DNA for the CDR3 is TGTGCCAGCAGCCACCACGGACTCTCATACGAGCAGTACTTC.

This chain connects TRBV4-1 to TRBJ2-2; D assignment may be TRBD1 or TRBD2 (5 bases each). CDR3 length equals 16 residues. The germline V gene encodes CDR1 MGHRA and CDR2 YSYEKL. Trimming stripped 0 bases from V and 4 bases from J, with 12 bases between. The CDR3 loop reads CASSQERGISTGELFF. CDR3 nucleotides: TGCGCCAGCAGCCAAGAGAGGGGCATAAGCACCGGGGAGCTGTTTTTT.

The rearrangement joins TRBV7-2 to TRBJ1-1; D is undetermined. This CDR3 comprises 14 residues. Germline V CDR1 and CDR2: SGHTA, FQGNSA. V was trimmed by 6 bases and J by 0 bases, leaving 11 bases between them. CDR3 coding DNA: TGTGCCAGCAGACCAAGACACATGAACACTGAAGCTTTCTTT. This encodes CASRPRHMNTEAFF.

V and J are TRBV28 and TRBJ2-1, with 11 bases that match TRBD2. The CDR3 is made up of 17 amino acids. J lost 4 bases, V lost 5 bases, and 10 bases had no gene match. Per germline, CDR1 MDHEN and CDR2 SYDVKM. CDR3 region: CASSTLIAGGPYNEQFF. CDR3 in DNA: TGTGCCAGCAGTACTCTTATAGCGGGAGGGCCTTACAATGAGCAGTTCTTC.

The gene calls are TRBV28 and TRBJ2-1; 9 nucleotides align to TRBD2. This CDR3 spans 16 amino acids. Trimming removed 6 bases from V and 4 bases from J; junction bases left unmatched: 10. Germline CDR1 reads MDHEN; CDR2 reads SYDVKM. CDR3 DNA: TGTGCCAGCAGGGGACTAGCCACACCAGCTTACAATGAGCAGTTCTTC. Its protein is CASRGLATPAYNEQFF.

The genes are TRBV28 and TRBJ2-7, with 10 bases fitting TRBD2. This CDR3 comprises 19 residues. V lost 4 bases, J lost 3 bases, and 18 bases stayed unmatched. CDR1 and CDR2 (germline): MDHEN, SYDVKM. CDR3 region: CASSSLGGLAGDGLYEQYF. CDR3 DNA: TGTGCCAGCAGTTCTCTTGGGGGCCTAGCGGGAGATGGGCTCTACGAGCAGTACTTC. The whole variable domain, remainder taken from reference TRBV28 and TRBJ2-7, is DVKVTQSSRYLVKRTGEKVFLECVQDMDHENMFWYRQDPGLGLRLIYFSYDVKMKEKGDIPEGYSVSREKKERFSLILESASTNQTSMYLCASSSLGGLAGDGLYEQYFGPGTRLTVT.

This CDR3 is CASSPGQGFDEQFF. The CDR3 DNA follows: TGTGCCAGCAGCCCGGGACAGGGGTTCGATGAGCAGTTCTTC. The V call is TRBV6-5, the J call TRBJ2-1; 10 bases fit TRBD1. This CDR3 has 14 residues. V was pared by 6 bases and J by 8 bases, with 7 bases of the junction left unmatched. Germline CDR1 is MNHEY and CDR2 is SVGAGI.

The V call is TRBV6-5, the J call TRBJ2-1; D call uncertain. This CDR3 is 13 amino acids long. V gave up 10 bases and J gave up 8 bases, with 18 bases separating them. CDR1 and CDR2 (germline): MNHEY, SVGAGI. In nucleotides, the CDR3 is TGTGCCATAACCGGGCCCGGGCCCGATGAGCAGTTCTTC. Protein sequence: CAITGPGPDEQFF.

The genes are TRBV6-5 and TRBJ1-5; D gene unclear. Germline loops: CDR1 MNHEY, CDR2 SVGAGI. With 2 bases removed from V and 0 bases from J, the gap between germline ends came to 8 bases. The CDR3 loop spans 15 amino acids. DNA of the CDR3: TGTGCCAGCAGTTACCATCGGAATAGCAATCAGCCCCAGCATTTT. Translated: CASSYHRNSNQPQHF.

The chain has TRBV5-1 and TRBJ2-3; D is unclear. The CDR3 runs to 15 residues. Germline CDR1 is SGHRS and CDR2 is YFSETQ. V was cut by 4 bases and J by 0 bases, with 12 bases left in between. CDR3 residues: CASSPIDPSTDTQYF. The CDR3 bases are TGCGCCAGCAGCCCAATTGACCCGAGCACAGATACGCAGTATTTT.

This clone was seen once. The chain recombines TRBV27 with TRBJ1-4; TRBD1 is a possible D gene (6 bases). Per germline, CDR1 MNHEY and CDR2 SMNVEV (reference sequence). V was trimmed by 8 bases and J by 9 bases, leaving 19 bases between them. This CDR3 contains 14 residues. This chain's CDR3 is CASAYGGVGKKLFF. The CDR3 bases are TGTGCCAGCGCCTACGGGGGCGTGGGGAAAAAACTGTTTTTT.

V and J are TRBV11-3 and TRBJ2-5; TRBD2 agrees at 12 bases. The CDR3 length is 15 residues. Germline loops: CDR1 SGHNT, CDR2 YENEEA. V gave up 5 bases and J gave up 6 bases; unmatched junction bases: 7. This CDR3 reads CASSAASGRGKTQYF. DNA of the CDR3: TGTGCCAGCAGCGCCGCTAGCGGGAGGGGAAAGACCCAGTACTTC.

The chain uses TRBV5-5 and TRBJ1-5; maybe TRBD1 (6 bases). The V gene lost 3 bases and the J gene lost 4 bases, with 14 bases spanning the gap. Germline loops: CDR1 SGHKS, CDR2 YYEKEE (reference sequence). The CDR3 runs to 15 residues. This chain's CDR3 is CASSSRPGQNQPQHF. In nucleotides, the CDR3 is TGTGCCAGCAGCTCCCGACCTGGACAGAATCAGCCCCAGCATTTT.

The chain links TRBV5-4 to TRBJ2-3; D gene uncertain. In germline, CDR1 is SGHNT, CDR2 YYREEE (reference sequence). CDR3 length: 14 amino acids. Trimming left V 4 bases short and J 1 base short, with 10 bases between. The CDR3 region is CASSGRQGTDTQYF. The CDR3, as DNA: TGTGCCAGCAGCGGACGTCAGGGCACAGATACGCAGTATTTT. The full variable domain, completed using reference TRBV5-4 and TRBJ2-3, is ETGVTQSPTHLIKTRGQQVTLRCSSQSGHNTVSWYQQALGQGPQFIFQYYREEENGRGNFPPRFSGLQFPNYSSELNVNALELDDSALYLCASSGRQGTDTQYFGPGTRLTVL.